The 10 T cell receptor beta chains given below trace back to one sample, sequenced in a study of shared clonotypes between healthy human individuals. The data were produced by immunoSEQ multiplex PCR, yet TCRdb's version contains in-frame clones alone and is incomplete. Of approximately 500,000 clones listed, almost 97% are singletons. Sequencing was carried out using naive CD4+ T cells sorted from blood. Specified subset: CD45RA+ positively selected. These receptors were obtained from a woman in her 30s in good health.

The chain recombines TRBV29-1 with TRBJ2-1; D unclear. The CDR3 runs to 12 residues. CDR1 SQVTM and CDR2 ANQGSEA come from the germline V gene. Trimming cost V 3 bases and J 0 bases, with 3 bases left between them. The CDR3 DNA sequence: TGCAGCGTTGAGAGCTCCTACAATGAGCAGTTCTTC. Translation gives CSVESSYNEQFF.

The chain employs TRBV19 and TRBJ1-2, with D maybe TRBD1 (5 bases). V was shortened by 3 bases and J by 5 bases, with 16 bases between the two germline ends. Germline V gives CDR1 LNHDA, CDR2 SQIVND (reference sequence). The CDR3 runs to 15 residues. CDR3 coding DNA: TGTGCCAGTAGTATCGGGGCCTGGACGGGGTATGGCTACACCTTC. As protein: CASSIGAWTGYGYTF.

The chain employs TRBV28 and TRBJ1-5; tentative D call: TRBD1 (5 bases). CDR1 and CDR2 from the germline V gene are MDHEN and SYDVKM. The length of the CDR3 is 14 residues. V lost 6 bases and J 7 bases, leaving 16 bases between the germline ends. The CDR3 sequence: CASRPGGGRQPQHF. The CDR3 DNA reads as TGTGCCAGCAGACCCGGCGGGGGGAGGCAGCCCCAGCATTTT. Full variable domain (rest looked up from reference TRBV28 and TRBJ1-5): DVKVTQSSRYLVKRTGEKVFLECVQDMDHENMFWYRQDPGLGLRLIYFSYDVKMKEKGDIPEGYSVSREKKERFSLILESASTNQTSMYLCASRPGGGRQPQHFGDGTRLSIL.

Worth noting for this clone: Other DNA sequences of this sample code for an identical CDR3. The chain is built from TRBV18 and TRBJ2-5, with D possibly being TRBD2 (6 bases). The CDR3 has 12 residues. Trimming shortened V by 3 bases and J by 5 bases, and 7 bases separated the two germline ends. Germline loops: CDR1 KGHSH, CDR2 LQKENI. This CDR3 is CASSPAGETQYF. In nucleotides, the CDR3 is TGTGCCAGCTCACCTGCGGGGGAGACCCAGTACTTC.

The chain couples TRBV10-2 to TRBJ2-7; D uncertain. CDR1 and CDR2 from the germline V gene are WSHSY and SAAADI. This CDR3 contains 15 residues. V lost 2 bases to trimming and J lost 0 bases, with 11 bases between them. The CDR3 DNA is TGCGCCAGCAGTGAGGAGCGCCGGAGCTCCTACGAGCAGTACTTC. Translating gives CASSEERRSSYEQYF.

The chain employs TRBV21-1 and TRBJ2-1. TRBV21-1 has pseudogene status. This CDR3 comprises 12 residues. CDR3 in DNA: TGTGCCAGCAGCAATGGGGTCGGTGAGCAGTTCTTC. Its translation: CASSNGVGEQFF.

This clone was counted a few times. The V call is TRBV4-1, the J call TRBJ2-5; D assignment may be TRBD1 or TRBD2 (6 bases each). The CDR3 has 17 residues. The germline V gene encodes CDR1 MGHRA and CDR2 YSYEKL. Trimming took off 4 bases at V and 4 bases at J, with 22 bases between the two ends. The CDR3 bases are TGCGCCAGCAGCCTCACCACCCGAGGGGGGTTTGGAGAGACCCAGTACTTC. This translates into CASSLTTRGGFGETQYF.

The chain has TRBV27 and TRBJ2-2; 12 positions match TRBD2. The CDR3 contains 16 residues. CDR1 is MNHEY, CDR2 SMNVEV, per germline (reference sequence). The trim removed 3 bases at V and 5 bases at J, leaving 4 bases unmatched. CDR3 sequence reads: CASSFLAGGPTGELFF. The CDR3 nucleotides read TGTGCCAGCAGTTTTCTAGCGGGAGGGCCGACCGGGGAGCTGTTTTTT.

V usage is TRBV18 and J usage is TRBJ2-2, with D possibly TRBD2 on 6 matching bases. The length of the CDR3 is 17 residues. V was clipped by 3 bases and J by 1 base, with 15 bases between them. Germline V gives CDR1 KGHSH, CDR2 LQKENI. The CDR3, as DNA: TGTGCCAGCTCACCGTTTTCAGCTAGCGAGAACACCGGGGAGCTGTTTTTT. Amino acids: CASSPFSASENTGELFF.

The chain joins TRBV28 to TRBJ1-4, with TRBD1 matching over 9 bases. The J segment lost 7 bases and the V segment lost 6 bases, leaving 9 bases of the junction unmatched. Germline-derived CDR1 and CDR2 are MDHEN and SYDVKM. The CDR3 contains 15 residues. CDR3 nucleotides: TGTGCCAGCAGCGACCAACAGGGGGCGGGTGAAAAACTGTTTTTT. Translation gives CASSDQQGAGEKLFF.